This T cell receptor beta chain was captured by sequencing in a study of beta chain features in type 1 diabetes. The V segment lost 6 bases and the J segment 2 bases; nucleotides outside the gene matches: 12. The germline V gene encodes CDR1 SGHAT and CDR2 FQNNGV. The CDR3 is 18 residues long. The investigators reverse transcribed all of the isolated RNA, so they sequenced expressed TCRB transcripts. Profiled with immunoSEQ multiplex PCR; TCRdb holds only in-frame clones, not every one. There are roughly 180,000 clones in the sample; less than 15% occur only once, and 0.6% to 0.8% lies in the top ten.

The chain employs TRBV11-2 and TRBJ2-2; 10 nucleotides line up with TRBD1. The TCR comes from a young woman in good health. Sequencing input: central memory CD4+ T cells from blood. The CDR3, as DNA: TGTGCCAGCAGAAAAGCCGGGACAGGGGCCCGAAACACCGGGGAGCTGTTTTTT. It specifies CASRKAGTGARNTGELFF.